The rows below give T cell receptor beta chains drawn from one sample of a study of long-term antiretroviral therapy in people with HIV. Clones were read by immunoSEQ multiplex PCR, and TCRdb kept only the in-frame ones, dropping some. The sample has around 43,000 clones; approximately 94% are singletons. This specimen was unsorted PBMCs, taken approximately 9.5 years after starting antiretroviral therapy. The receptors were sampled from a man between 25 and 39 years old with HIV. Both conserved end residues are part of each CDR3. D genes are given only for firm matches.

len: 16
v_gene: TRBV9
j_gene: TRBJ2-2
d_gene: NA
CDR3nt: TGTGCCAGCAGCCCTCGAGGCAGGGGTGACACCGGGGAGCTGTTTTTT
CDR3aa: CASSPRGRGDTGELFF

len: 19
v_gene: TRBV18
j_gene: TRBJ2-6
d_gene: TRBD1
CDR3nt: TGTGCCAGCTCACCACGGGGGACAGGGGGAGACTCTGGGGCCAACGTCCTGACTTTC
CDR3aa: CASSPRGTGGDSGANVLTF

len: 14
v_gene: TRBV7-2
j_gene: TRBJ1-2
d_gene: NA
CDR3nt: TGTGCCAGCCACCTCCGCGAGGTTGACTATGGCTACACCTTC
CDR3aa: CASHLREVDYGYTF

len: 13
v_gene: TRBV6-4
j_gene: TRBJ1-1
d_gene: NA
CDR3nt: TGTGCCAGCAGCCGAACTGGGAACACTGAAGCTTTCTTT
CDR3aa: CASSRTGNTEAFF

len: 14
v_gene: TRBV27
j_gene: TRBJ1-1
d_gene: NA
CDR3nt: TGTGCCAGCAGTTTAACAGGGTCGGTCACTGAAGCTTTCTTT
CDR3aa: CASSLTGSVTEAFF

len: 17
v_gene: TRBV14
j_gene: TRBJ1-6
d_gene: NA
CDR3nt: TGTGCCAGCAGCCAATCCGCAGGCAACGCCTATAATTCACCCCTCCACTTT
CDR3aa: CASSQSAGNAYNSPLHF

len: 15
v_gene: TRBV7-6
j_gene: TRBJ2-1
d_gene: TRBD2
CDR3nt: TGTGCCAGCAGCCCCCTGAGGCACGGGGGGAATGAGCAGTTCTTC
CDR3aa: CASSPLRHGGNEQFF

len: 11
v_gene: TRBV19
j_gene: TRBJ1-1
d_gene: NA
CDR3nt: TGTGCCAGTACTTTTAACACTGAAGCTTTCTTT
CDR3aa: CASTFNTEAFF

len: 14
v_gene: TRBV4-1
j_gene: TRBJ1-2
d_gene: NA
CDR3nt: TGCGCCAGCAGCCCCGACGGTAACAACTATGGCTACACCTTC
CDR3aa: CASSPDGNNYGYTF

len: 10
v_gene: TRBV20-1
j_gene: TRBJ1-2
d_gene: NA
CDR3nt: TGCAGTGCTAAGTTCCAAGGCTACACCTTC
CDR3aa: CSAKFQGYTF

len: 17
v_gene: TRBV4-2
j_gene: TRBJ1-5
d_gene: NA
CDR3nt: TGTGCCAGCAGCCAAGGGCAGGCACAGGGTAGGAATCAGCCCCAGCATTTT
CDR3aa: CASSQGQAQGRNQPQHF

len: 16
v_gene: TRBV5-6
j_gene: TRBJ1-3
d_gene: NA
CDR3nt: TGTGCCAGCAGCTTGGTCACGAGATTCTCTGGAAACACCATATATTTT
CDR3aa: CASSLVTRFSGNTIYF

len: 14
v_gene: TRBV13
j_gene: TRBJ2-1
d_gene: NA
CDR3nt: TGTGCCAGCAGCCCCCCCGGACCTGGGGATGAGCAGTTCTTC
CDR3aa: CASSPPGPGDEQFF

len: 14
v_gene: TRBV5-1
j_gene: TRBJ1-4
d_gene: TRBD1
CDR3nt: TGCGCCAGCAGCAGGACAGGGGAGGATGAAAAACTGTTTTTT
CDR3aa: CASSRTGEDEKLFF